This paragraph reports one TCR beta chain. Its antigen is undetermined. This CDR3 comprises 15 residues. Per the germline V gene, CDR1 is SGHRS and CDR2 is YFSETQ. V lost 4 bases to trimming and J lost 3 bases, with 16 bases between them. The sample belongs to a study of cytomegalovirus exposure and HLA in healthy donors. Study information: Of the donors genotyped, 398 in all, 75% to 85% fell in the Caucasian-associated ancestry cluster.

Points from the study as a whole: Using the classifier, cytomegalovirus status was reportedly diagnosed with high specificity and sensitivity. There were three CMV-associated chains whose specificity for CMV antigens was confirmed in vitro.

The PCR used 60 Vbeta and 13 Jbeta primers. Profiled with immunoSEQ multiplex PCR; TCRdb holds only in-frame clones, not every one. This sample lists 150,000 to 200,000 clones; its ten largest clones have approximately 6.4%. The material sequenced was PBMCs. This clonotype was obtained from a man aged 30 to 45 in good health and CMV-seronegative. The gene calls are TRBV5-1 and TRBJ1-1; D is perhaps TRBD1 (5 bases). The CDR3 reads CASSPPRARDTEAFF. The CDR3 DNA sequence: TGCGCCAGCAGCCCCCCCAGGGCGCGTGACACTGAAGCTTTCTTT.